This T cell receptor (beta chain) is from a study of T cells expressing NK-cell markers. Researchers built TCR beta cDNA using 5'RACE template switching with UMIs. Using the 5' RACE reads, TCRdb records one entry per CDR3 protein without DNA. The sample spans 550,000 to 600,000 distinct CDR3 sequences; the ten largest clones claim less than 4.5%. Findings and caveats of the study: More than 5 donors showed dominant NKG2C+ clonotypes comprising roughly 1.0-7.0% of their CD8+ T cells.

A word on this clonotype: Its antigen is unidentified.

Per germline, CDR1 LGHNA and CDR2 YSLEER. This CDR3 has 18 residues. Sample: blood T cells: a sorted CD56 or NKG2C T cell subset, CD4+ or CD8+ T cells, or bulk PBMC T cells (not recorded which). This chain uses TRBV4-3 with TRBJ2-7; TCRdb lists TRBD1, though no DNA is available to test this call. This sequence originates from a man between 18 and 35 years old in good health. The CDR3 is CASSHLGTGGPSSYEQYF.